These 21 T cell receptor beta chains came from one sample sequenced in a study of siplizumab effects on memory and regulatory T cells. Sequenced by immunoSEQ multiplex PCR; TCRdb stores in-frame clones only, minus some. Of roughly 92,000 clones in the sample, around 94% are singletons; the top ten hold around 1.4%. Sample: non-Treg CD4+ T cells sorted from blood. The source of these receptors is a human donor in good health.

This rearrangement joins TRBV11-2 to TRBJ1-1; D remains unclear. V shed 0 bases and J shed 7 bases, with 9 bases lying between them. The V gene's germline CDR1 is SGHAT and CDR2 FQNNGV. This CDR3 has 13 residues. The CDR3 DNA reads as TGTGCCAGCAGCTTAGACCGACTCAATGAAGCTTTCTTT. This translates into CASSLDRLNEAFF.

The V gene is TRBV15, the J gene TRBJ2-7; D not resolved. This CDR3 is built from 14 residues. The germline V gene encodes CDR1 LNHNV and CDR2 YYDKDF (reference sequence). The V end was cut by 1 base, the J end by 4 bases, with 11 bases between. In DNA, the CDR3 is TGTGCCACCAGCAGAGGAGGCAGACAATACGAGCAGTACTTC. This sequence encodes CATSRGGRQYEQYF.

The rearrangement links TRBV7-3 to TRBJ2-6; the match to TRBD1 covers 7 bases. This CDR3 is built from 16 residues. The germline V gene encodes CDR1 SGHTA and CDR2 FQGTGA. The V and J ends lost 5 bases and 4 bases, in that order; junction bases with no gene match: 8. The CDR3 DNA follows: TGTGCCAGCAGCCGGGACAGCTCAGGAGGGGCCAACGTCCTGACTTTC. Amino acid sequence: CASSRDSSGGANVLTF.

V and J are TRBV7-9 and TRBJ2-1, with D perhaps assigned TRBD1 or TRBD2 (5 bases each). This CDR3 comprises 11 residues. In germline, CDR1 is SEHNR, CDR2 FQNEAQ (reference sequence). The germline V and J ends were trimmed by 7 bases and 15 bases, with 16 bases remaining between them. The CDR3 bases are TGTGCCAGCACCCACGGGGCAGGTCGGTTCTTC. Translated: CASTHGAGRFF. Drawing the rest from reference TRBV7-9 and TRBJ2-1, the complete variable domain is DTGVSQNPRHKITKRGQNVTFRCDPISEHNRLYWYRQTLGQGPEFLTYFQNEAQLEKSRLLSDRFSAERPKGSFSTLEIQRTEQGDSAMYLCASTHGAGRFFGPGTRLTVL.

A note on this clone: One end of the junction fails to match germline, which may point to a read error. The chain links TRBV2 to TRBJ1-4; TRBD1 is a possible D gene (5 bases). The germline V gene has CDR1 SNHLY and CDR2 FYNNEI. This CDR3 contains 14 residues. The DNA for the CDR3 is TGTGCCACCTCAAAGCGTGGGACTAGTGAAAAACTGTTTTTT. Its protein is CATSKRGTSEKLFF.

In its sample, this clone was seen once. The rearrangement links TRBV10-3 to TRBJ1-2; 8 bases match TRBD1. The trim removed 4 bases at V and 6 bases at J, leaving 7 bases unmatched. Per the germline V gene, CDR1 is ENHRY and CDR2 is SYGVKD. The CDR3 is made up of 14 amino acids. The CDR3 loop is CAISVKSTGDGYTF. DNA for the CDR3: TGTGCCATCAGTGTGAAATCGACAGGGGATGGCTACACCTTC.

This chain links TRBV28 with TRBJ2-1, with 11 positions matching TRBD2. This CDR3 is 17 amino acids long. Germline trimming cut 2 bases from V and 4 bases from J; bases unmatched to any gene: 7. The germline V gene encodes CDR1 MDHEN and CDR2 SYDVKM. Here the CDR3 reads CASSLASLAGVYNEQFF. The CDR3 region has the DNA TGTGCCAGCAGTTTAGCATCACTAGCGGGAGTTTACAATGAGCAGTTCTTC.

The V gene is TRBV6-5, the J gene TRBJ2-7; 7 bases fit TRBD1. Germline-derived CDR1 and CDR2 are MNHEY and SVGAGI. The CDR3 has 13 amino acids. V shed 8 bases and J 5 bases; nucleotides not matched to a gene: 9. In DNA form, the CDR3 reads TGTGCCAGCCCCCCCGGCACAGGGGACGAGCAGTACTTC. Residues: CASPPGTGDEQYF.

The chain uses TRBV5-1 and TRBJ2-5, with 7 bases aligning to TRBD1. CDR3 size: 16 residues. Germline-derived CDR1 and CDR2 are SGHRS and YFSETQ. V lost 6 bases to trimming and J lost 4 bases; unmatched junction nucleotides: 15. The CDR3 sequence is CASTQFLTGNVETQYF. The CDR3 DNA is TGCGCCAGCACCCAATTTTTGACAGGGAATGTAGAGACCCAGTACTTC. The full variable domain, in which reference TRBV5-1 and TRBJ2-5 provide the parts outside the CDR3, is KAGVTQTPRYLIKTRGQQVTLSCSPISGHRSVSWYQQTPGQGLQFLFEYFSETQRNKGNFPGRFSGRQFSNSRSEMNVSTLELGDSALYLCASTQFLTGNVETQYFGPGTRLLVL.

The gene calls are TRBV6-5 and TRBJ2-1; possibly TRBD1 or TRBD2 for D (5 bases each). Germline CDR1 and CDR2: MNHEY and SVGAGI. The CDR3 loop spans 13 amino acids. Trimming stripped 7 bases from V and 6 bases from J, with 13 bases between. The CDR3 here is CASTRTGGNEQFF. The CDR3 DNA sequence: TGTGCCAGCACCCGGACTGGGGGCAATGAGCAGTTCTTC.

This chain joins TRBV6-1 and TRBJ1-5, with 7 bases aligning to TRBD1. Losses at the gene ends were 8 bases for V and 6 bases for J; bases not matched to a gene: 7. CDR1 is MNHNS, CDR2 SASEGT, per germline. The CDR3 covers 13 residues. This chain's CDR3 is CASVTGVRQPQHF. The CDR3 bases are TGTGCCAGCGTCACAGGGGTTCGTCAGCCCCAGCATTTT.

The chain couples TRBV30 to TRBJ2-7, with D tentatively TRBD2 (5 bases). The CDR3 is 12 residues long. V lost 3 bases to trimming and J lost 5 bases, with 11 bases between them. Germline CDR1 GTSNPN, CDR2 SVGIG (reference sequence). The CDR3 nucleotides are TGTGCCTGGAGCCCCCGGGGAGACGAGCAGTACTTC. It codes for CAWSPRGDEQYF.

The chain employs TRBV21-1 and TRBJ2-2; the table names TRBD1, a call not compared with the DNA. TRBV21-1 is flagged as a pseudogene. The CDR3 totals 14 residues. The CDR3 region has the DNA TGTGCCATCGCGGACAGGGGAAACACCGGGGAGCTGTTTTTT. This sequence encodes CAIADRGNTGELFF.

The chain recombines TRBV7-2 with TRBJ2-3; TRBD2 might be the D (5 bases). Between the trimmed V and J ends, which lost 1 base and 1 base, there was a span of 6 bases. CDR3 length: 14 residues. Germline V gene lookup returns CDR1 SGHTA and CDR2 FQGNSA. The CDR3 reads CASSLGRGTDTQYF. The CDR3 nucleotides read TGTGCCAGCAGCTTAGGGCGGGGCACAGATACGCAGTATTTT.

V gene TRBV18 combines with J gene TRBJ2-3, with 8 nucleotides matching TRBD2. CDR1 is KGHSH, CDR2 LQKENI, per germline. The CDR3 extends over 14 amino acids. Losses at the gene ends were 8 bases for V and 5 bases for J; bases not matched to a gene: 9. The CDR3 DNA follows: TGTGCCAGCACGAAGCGGGAGTGGATAGATACGCAGTATTTT. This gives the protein CASTKREWIDTQYF.

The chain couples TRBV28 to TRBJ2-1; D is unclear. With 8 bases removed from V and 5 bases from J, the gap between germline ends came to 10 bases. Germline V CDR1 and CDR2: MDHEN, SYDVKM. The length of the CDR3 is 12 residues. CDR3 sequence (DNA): TGTGCCAGCGCGAACCTTAACAATGAGCAGTTCTTC. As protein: CASANLNNEQFF.

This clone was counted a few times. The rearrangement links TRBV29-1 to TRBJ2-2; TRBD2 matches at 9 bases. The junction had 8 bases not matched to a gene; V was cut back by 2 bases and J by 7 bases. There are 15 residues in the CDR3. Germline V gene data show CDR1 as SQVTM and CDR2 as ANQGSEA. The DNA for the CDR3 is TGCAGCGTTGAATTGGTAGCGGGAGCTTTCGGGGAGCTGTTTTTT. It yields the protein CSVELVAGAFGELFF.

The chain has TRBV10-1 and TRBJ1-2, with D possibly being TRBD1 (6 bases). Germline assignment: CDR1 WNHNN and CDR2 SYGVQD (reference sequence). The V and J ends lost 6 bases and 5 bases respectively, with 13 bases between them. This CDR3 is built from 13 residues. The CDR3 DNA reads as TGCGCCAGCAGCGATGGACAGCCTTATGGCTACACCTTC. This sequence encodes CASSDGQPYGYTF.

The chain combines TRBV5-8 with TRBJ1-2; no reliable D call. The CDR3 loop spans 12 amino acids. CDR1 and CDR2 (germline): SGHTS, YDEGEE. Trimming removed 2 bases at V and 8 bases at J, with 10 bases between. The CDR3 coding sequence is TGTGCCAGCAGCTTTAGTATGGGGGGCTACACCTTC. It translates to CASSFSMGGYTF.

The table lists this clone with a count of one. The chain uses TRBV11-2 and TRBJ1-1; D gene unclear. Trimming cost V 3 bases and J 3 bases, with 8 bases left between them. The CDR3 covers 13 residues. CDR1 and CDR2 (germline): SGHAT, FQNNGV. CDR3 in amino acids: CASSFRRDTEAFF. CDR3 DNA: TGTGCCAGCAGCTTTCGGAGGGACACTGAAGCTTTCTTT.

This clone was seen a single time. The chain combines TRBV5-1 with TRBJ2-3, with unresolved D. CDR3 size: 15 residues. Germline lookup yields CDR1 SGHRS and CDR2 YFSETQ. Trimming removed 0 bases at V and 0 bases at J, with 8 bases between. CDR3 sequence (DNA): TGCGCCAGCAGCTTGGGCACGCTTAGCACAGATACGCAGTATTTT. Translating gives CASSLGTLSTDTQYF.